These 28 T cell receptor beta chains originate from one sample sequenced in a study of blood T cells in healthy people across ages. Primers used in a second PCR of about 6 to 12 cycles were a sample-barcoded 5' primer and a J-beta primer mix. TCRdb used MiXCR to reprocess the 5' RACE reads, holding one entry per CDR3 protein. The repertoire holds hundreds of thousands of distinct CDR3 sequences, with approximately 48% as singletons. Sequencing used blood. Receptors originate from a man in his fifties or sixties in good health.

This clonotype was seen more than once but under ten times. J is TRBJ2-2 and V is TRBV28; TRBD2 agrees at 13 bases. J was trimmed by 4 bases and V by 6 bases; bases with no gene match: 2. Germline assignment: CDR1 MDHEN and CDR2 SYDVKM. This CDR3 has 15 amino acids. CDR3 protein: CASSWTSGGTGELFF. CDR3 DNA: TGTGCCAGCAGCTGGACTAGCGGGGGCACCGGGGAGCTGTTTTTT.

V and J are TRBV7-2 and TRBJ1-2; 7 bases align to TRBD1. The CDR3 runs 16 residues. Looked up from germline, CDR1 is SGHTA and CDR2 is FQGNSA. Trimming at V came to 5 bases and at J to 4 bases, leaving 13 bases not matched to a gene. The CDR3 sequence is CASSTAGTVITYGYTF. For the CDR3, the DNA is TGTGCCAGCAGCACCGCCGGGACAGTAATAACCTATGGCTACACCTTC.

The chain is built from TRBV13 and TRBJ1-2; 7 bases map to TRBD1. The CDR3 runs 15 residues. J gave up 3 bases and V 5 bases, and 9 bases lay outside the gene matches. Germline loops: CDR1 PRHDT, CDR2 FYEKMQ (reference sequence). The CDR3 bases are TGTGCCAGCAGCGCAGACCCGACAGGGCACTATGGCTACACCTTC. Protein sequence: CASSADPTGHYGYTF. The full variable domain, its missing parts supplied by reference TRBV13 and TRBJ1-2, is AAGVIQSPRHLIKEKRETATLKCYPIPRHDTVYWYQQGPGQDPQFLISFYEKMQSDKGSIPDRFSAQQFSDYHSELNMSSLELGDSALYFCASSADPTGHYGYTFGSGTRLTVV.

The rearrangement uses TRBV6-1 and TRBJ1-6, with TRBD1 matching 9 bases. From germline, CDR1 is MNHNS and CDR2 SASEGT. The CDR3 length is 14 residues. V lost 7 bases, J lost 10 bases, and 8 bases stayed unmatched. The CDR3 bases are TGTGCCAGCATTCTGGACAGGGGTGGATCACCCCTCCACTTT. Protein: CASILDRGGSPLHF.

The CDR3 reads CASSVADTRTAEQFF. CDR3 nucleotide sequence: TGTGCCAGCAGCGTAGCTGACACCCGGACCGCTGAGCAGTTCTTC. V is TRBV9 and J is TRBJ2-1; D uncertain. Trimming took 0 bases from V and 9 from J, leaving 16 bases between them. Germline CDR1 reads SGDLS; CDR2 reads YYNGEE. The CDR3 runs 15 residues.

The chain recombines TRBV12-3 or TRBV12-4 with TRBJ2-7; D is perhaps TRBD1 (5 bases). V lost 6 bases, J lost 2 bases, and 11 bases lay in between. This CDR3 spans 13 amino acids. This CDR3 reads CASSQGAAYEQYF. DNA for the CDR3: TGTGCCAGCAGCCAAGGGGCAGCCTACGAGCAGTACTTC.

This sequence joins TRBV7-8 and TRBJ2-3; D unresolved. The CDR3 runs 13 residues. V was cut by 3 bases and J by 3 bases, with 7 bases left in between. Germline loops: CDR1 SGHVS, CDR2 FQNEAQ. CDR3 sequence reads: CASSFTRTDTQYF. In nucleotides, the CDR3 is TGTGCCAGCAGCTTTACGAGAACAGATACGCAGTATTTT.

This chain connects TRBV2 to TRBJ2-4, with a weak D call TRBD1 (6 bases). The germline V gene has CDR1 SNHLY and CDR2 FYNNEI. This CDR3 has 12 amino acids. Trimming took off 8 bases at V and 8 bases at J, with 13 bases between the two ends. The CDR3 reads CASRPGVDIQYF. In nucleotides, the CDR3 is TGTGCCAGCCGCCCAGGGGTGGACATTCAGTACTTC.

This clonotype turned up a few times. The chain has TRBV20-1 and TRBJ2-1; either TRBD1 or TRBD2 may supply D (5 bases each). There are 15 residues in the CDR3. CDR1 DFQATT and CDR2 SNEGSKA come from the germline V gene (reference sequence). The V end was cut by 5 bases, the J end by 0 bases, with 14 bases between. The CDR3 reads CSAHRGASSYNEQFF. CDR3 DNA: TGCAGTGCTCACCGGGGCGCCAGCTCCTACAATGAGCAGTTCTTC.

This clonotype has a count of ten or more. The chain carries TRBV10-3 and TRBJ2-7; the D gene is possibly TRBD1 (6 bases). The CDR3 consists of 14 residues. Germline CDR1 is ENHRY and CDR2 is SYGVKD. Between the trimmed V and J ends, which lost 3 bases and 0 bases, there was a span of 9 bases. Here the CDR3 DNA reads TGTGCCATCAGTGAAACAGGGAGCTCCTACGAGCAGTACTTC. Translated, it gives CAISETGSSYEQYF.

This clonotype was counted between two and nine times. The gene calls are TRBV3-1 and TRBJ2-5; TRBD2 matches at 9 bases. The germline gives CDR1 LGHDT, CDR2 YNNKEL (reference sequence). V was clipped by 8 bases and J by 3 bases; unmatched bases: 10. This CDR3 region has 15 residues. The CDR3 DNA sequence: TGTGCCAGCTCATCGCCGGCGGGGGGGGAAGAGACCCAGTACTTC. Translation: CASSSPAGGEETQYF.

The CDR3 protein is CASSYSRTENQPQHF. In nucleotides, the CDR3 is TGTGCCAGCAGTTACTCGAGAACAGAGAATCAGCCCCAGCATTTT. The chain uses TRBV6-6 and TRBJ1-5, with D unclear. V lost 0 bases and J 4 bases, leaving 10 bases between the germline ends. Germline V gene data show CDR1 as MNHNY and CDR2 as SVGAGI (reference sequence). CDR3 length: 15 amino acids.

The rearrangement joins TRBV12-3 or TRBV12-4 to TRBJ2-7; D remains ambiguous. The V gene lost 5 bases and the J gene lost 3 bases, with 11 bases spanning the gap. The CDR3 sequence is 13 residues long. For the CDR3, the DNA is TGTGCCAGCAGTGCCAGGTATCTCTACGAGCAGTACTTC. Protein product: CASSARYLYEQYF.

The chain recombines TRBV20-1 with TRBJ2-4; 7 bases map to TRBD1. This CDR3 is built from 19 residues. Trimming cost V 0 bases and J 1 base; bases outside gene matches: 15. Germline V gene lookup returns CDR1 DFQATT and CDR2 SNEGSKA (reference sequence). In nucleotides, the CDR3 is TGCAGTGCTAGAGAGCCGTGGAGTTCAGGGGGTGAGGCCAAAAACATTCAGTACTTC. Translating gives CSAREPWSSGGEAKNIQYF.

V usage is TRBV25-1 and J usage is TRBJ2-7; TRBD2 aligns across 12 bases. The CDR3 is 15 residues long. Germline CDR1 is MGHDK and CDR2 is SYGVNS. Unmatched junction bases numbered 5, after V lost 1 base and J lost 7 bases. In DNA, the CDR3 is TGTGCCAGCAGTGAATGGACTAGCGGGGACGATGAGCAGTACTTC. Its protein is CASSEWTSGDDEQYF.

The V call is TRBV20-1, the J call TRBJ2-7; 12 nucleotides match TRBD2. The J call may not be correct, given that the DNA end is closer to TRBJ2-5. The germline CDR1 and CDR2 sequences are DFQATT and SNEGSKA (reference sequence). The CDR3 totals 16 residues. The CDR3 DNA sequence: TGCAGTGCTAGAGATTCGGCTAGCGGGGGGGTGGGGACCCAGTACTTC. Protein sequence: CSARDSASGGVGTQYF.

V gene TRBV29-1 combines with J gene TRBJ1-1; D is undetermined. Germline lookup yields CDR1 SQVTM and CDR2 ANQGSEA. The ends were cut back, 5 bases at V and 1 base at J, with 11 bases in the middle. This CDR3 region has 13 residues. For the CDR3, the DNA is TGCAGCGTTTCCACTCCCAGGAACACTGAAGCTTTCTTT. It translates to CSVSTPRNTEAFF.

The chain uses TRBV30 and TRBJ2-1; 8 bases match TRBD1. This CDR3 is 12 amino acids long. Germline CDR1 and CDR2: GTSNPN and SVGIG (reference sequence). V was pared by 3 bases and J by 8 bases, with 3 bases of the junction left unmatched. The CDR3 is CAWSRQGYEQFF. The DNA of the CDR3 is TGTGCCTGGAGCCGACAGGGGTATGAGCAGTTCTTC.

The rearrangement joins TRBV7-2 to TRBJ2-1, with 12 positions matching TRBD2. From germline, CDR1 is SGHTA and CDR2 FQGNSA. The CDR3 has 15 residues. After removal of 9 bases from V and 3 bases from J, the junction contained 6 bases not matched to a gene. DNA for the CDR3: TGTGCCAGTTCTAGCGGGGGGGCTCTCTACAATGAGCAGTTCTTC. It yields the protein CASSSGGALYNEQFF.

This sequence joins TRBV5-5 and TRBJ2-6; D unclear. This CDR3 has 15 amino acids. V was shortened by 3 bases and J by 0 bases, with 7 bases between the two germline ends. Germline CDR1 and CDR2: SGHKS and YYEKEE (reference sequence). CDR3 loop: CASSCRTSGANVLTF. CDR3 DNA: TGTGCCAGCAGCTGTAGGACCTCTGGGGCCAACGTCCTGACTTTC.

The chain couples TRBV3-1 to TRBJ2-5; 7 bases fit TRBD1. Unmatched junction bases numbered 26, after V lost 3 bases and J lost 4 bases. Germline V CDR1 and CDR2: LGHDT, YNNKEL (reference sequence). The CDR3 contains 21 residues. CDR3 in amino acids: CASSHWSMSGTDAPFGETQYF. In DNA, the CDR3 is TGTGCCAGCAGCCATTGGAGTATGTCGGGGACAGACGCCCCCTTCGGAGAGACCCAGTACTTC.

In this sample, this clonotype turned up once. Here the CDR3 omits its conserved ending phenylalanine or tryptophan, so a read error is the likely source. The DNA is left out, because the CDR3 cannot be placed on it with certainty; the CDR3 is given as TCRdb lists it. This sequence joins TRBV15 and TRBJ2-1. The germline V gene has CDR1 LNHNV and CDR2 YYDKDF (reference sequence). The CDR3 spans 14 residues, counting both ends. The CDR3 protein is CATSRDLAGYTFGS.

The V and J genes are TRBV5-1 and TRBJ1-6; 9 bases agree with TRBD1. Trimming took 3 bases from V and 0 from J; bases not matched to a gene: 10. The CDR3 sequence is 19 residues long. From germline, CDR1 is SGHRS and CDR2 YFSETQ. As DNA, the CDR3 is TGCGCCAGCAGCTCTGTCCCGGGACAGGGAAGCTCCTATAATTCACCCCTCCACTTT. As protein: CASSSVPGQGSSYNSPLHF.

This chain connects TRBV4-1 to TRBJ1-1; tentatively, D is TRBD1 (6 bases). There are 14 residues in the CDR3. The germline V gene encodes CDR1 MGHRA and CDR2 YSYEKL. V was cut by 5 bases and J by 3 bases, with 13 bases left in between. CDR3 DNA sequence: TGCGCCAGCAGCTCGGACCGACAGGACACTGAAGCTTTCTTT. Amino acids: CASSSDRQDTEAFF.

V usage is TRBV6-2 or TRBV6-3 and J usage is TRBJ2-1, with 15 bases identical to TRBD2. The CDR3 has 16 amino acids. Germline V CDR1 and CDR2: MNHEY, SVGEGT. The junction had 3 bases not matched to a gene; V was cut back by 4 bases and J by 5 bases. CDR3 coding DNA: TGTGCCAGCAGTTGGACTAGCGGGGGGGCCCACAATGAGCAGTTCTTC. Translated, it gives CASSWTSGGAHNEQFF.

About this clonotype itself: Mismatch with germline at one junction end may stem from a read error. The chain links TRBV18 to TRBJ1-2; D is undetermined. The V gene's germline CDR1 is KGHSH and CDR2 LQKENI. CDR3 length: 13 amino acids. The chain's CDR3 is CANSPDSTGGYTF. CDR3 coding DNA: TGTGCCAACTCACCGGACTCGACCGGTGGCTACACCTTC.

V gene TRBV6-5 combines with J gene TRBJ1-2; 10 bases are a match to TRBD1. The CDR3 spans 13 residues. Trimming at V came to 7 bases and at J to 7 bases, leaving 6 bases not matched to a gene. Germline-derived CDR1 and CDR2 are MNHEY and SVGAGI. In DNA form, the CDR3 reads TGTGCCAGCACCCTGACAGGGGGCAGTGGCTACACCTTC. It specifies CASTLTGGSGYTF.

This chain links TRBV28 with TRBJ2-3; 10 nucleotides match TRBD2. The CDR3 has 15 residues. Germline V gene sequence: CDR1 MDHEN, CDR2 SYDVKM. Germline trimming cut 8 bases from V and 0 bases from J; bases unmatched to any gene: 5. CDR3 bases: TGTGCCAGCCACGAAGCGGGGGGGAGCACAGATACGCAGTATTTT. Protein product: CASHEAGGSTDTQYF.